This T cell receptor beta chain came from a study of CD8 T cells in ankylosing spondylitis. General observations from the study: In peripheral blood, disease-linked CD8+ clones occurred at relatively low frequencies. Seemingly characteristic of ankylosing spondylitis blood was a TCR beta motif consisting of about 8 highly homologous variants. Some of these motif variants have turned up before, in reports on reactive arthritis synovial fluid and blood.

This clonotype was seen ten or more times. Its matching antigen is unknown. Germline V lookup: CDR1 MNHEY, CDR2 SMNVEV (reference sequence). The V end was cut by 1 base, the J end by 14 bases, with 9 bases between. CDR3 length equals 12 residues. TCR beta libraries were made by quantitative 5'-RACE with molecular barcodes. MiXCR, applied by TCRdb to the 5' RACE reads, yields one record per CDR3 protein. The data contain 150,000 to 200,000 distinct CDR3 sequences, 11% of them singletons. The rearrangement links TRBV27 to TRBJ1-6; D unclear. The sequenced sample was blood, either unsorted or a sorted T cell fraction (not recorded which). The sequence derives from a male donor with ankylosing spondylitis or in good health (not recorded which). CDR3 sequence reads: CASSLYSGALHF. CDR3 DNA sequence: TGTGCCAGCAGTTTATATTCTGGGGCCCTCCACTTT.